The 27 T cell receptor beta chains reported below all come from one sample, sequenced in a study of OX40 agonist ivuxolimab in advanced cancers. Libraries were prepared by immunoSEQ multiplex PCR; TCRdb keeps only in-frame clonotypes and omits some of them. The repertoire includes roughly 120,000 clones, 75% to 90% of them detected once, and 0.55% sits in the top ten. Specimen: CD4+ or CD8+ T cells sorted from blood, collected in a trial of the OX40 agonist ivuxolimab. Source of these receptors: an adult with an advanced solid tumor such as melanoma, head and neck, liver or kidney cancer.

The chain recombines TRBV19 with TRBJ1-1; perhaps TRBD1 as D (6 bases). There are 13 residues in the CDR3. Germline V gives CDR1 LNHDA, CDR2 SQIVND (reference sequence). Trimming took 10 bases from V and 6 from J, leaving 18 bases between them. CDR3 region: CATKGGQRSEAFF. CDR3 nucleotide sequence: TGTGCCACCAAGGGGGGGCAGAGGTCTGAAGCTTTCTTT.

This clone occurred once. V and J are TRBV7-2 and TRBJ2-1, with D unclear. The germline gives CDR1 SGHTA, CDR2 FQGNSA. Trimming shortened V by 6 bases and J by 2 bases, and 11 bases separated the two germline ends. This CDR3 region has 14 residues. CDR3 sequence reads: CASSDTFPYNEQFF. In DNA form, the CDR3 reads TGTGCCAGCAGTGACACCTTCCCCTACAATGAGCAGTTCTTC.

CDR3 in DNA: TGTGCCAGCAGCTTGAGGTCCGCTGGAAACACCATATATTTT. Translating it yields CASSLRSAGNTIYF. The chain is built from TRBV5-8 and TRBJ1-3; D is uncertain. The length of the CDR3 is 14 residues. Trimming removed 1 base at V and 2 bases at J, with 7 bases between. The V gene's germline CDR1 is SGHTS and CDR2 YDEGEE.

This sequence joins TRBV5-1 and TRBJ1-3; no firm D call. Trimming stripped 1 base from V and 0 bases from J, with 8 bases between. CDR3 length: 15 amino acids. CDR1 and CDR2 from the germline V gene are SGHRS and YFSETQ. CDR3 protein: CASSLSPGSGNTIYF. CDR3 DNA: TGCGCCAGCAGCTTGTCCCCCGGCTCTGGAAACACCATATATTTT.

The V gene is TRBV29-1, the J gene TRBJ2-3; the D is unclear. The germline gives CDR1 SQVTM, CDR2 ANQGSEA. The CDR3 spans 12 residues. Trimming stripped 2 bases from V and 4 bases from J, with 7 bases between. This CDR3 reads CSVEKGSDTQYF. In nucleotides, the CDR3 is TGCAGCGTTGAAAAAGGGTCAGATACGCAGTATTTT.

A few counts support this clone. The V and J genes are TRBV2 and TRBJ2-5, with a tentative D call TRBD1 (6 bases). V gave up 5 bases and J gave up 5 bases, with 12 bases separating them. CDR3 size: 13 residues. Germline V lookup: CDR1 SNHLY, CDR2 FYNNEI. The CDR3 spells CASSLQGTETQYF. The CDR3 DNA sequence: TGTGCCAGCAGTTTACAGGGAACGGAGACCCAGTACTTC. The complete variable domain, with remaining parts taken from reference TRBV2 and TRBJ2-5, reads EPEVTQTPSHQVTQMGQEVILRCVPISNHLYFYWYRQILGQKVEFLVSFYNNEISEKSEIFDDQFSVERPDGSNFTLKIRSTKLEDSAMYFCASSLQGTETQYFGPGTRLLVL.

This clone was recorded only once. This chain uses TRBV5-6 with TRBJ1-1; D is ambiguous. CDR1 and CDR2 from the germline V gene are SGHDT and YYEEEE. This CDR3 is built from 14 residues. The V end lost 1 base, the J end lost 7 bases, and 14 bases lay between the germline ends. CDR3 in amino acids: CASSLFTTGSEAFF. Here the CDR3 DNA reads TGTGCCAGCAGCTTGTTTACTACGGGGAGTGAAGCTTTCTTT.

The V call is TRBV28, the J call TRBJ1-1; D gene ambiguous. The V end was cut by 4 bases, the J end by 3 bases, with 12 bases between. Germline V CDR1 and CDR2: MDHEN, SYDVKM. The length of the CDR3 is 14 residues. The CDR3 sequence: CASSWDLPYTEAFF. CDR3 DNA: TGTGCCAGCAGTTGGGATCTTCCCTACACTGAAGCTTTCTTT.

V usage is TRBV18 and J usage is TRBJ1-2, with no clear D. V was pared by 3 bases and J by 3 bases, with 26 bases between. Germline V gene data show CDR1 as KGHSH and CDR2 as LQKENI. The CDR3 runs 19 residues. This CDR3 reads CASSPLSYNPGGGDYGYTF. The CDR3 nucleotides are TGTGCCAGCTCACCTCTATCTTACAACCCTGGAGGAGGTGACTATGGCTACACCTTC.

J is TRBJ1-5 and V is TRBV7-8, with no clear D. The ends were cut back, 3 bases at V and 5 bases at J, with 26 bases in the middle. This CDR3 region has 19 residues. CDR1 SGHVS and CDR2 FQNEAQ come from the germline V gene. CDR3 DNA: TGTGCCAGCAGCTTTTCGGAACACGGACGGAGGCGAGAGGATCAGCCCCAGCATTTT. Amino acid sequence: CASSFSEHGRRREDQPQHF.

This chain links TRBV28 with TRBJ1-1; D unclear. V was trimmed by 6 bases and J by 5 bases, leaving 16 bases between them. Germline CDR1 MDHEN, CDR2 SYDVKM. This CDR3 comprises 14 residues. The CDR3 region has the DNA TGTGCCAGCAGCACCCAAAACGGTCGGACTGAAGCTTTCTTT. Its translation is CASSTQNGRTEAFF.

This chain uses TRBV5-4 with TRBJ2-5; TRBD1 matches 7 bases. Germline loops: CDR1 SGHNT, CDR2 YYREEE (reference sequence). With V trimmed by 0 bases and J by 5 bases, 10 bases remained unmatched. This CDR3 spans 16 amino acids. The CDR3 sequence is CASSLAGGSLSETQYF. The CDR3 region has the DNA TGTGCCAGCAGCTTGGCAGGGGGATCGTTATCGGAGACCCAGTACTTC.

This sequence joins TRBV7-9 and TRBJ2-7; 8 bases fit TRBD1. CDR1 SEHNR and CDR2 FQNEAQ come from the germline V gene (reference sequence). This CDR3 has 16 residues. J lost 7 bases, V lost 3 bases, and 14 bases had no gene match. CDR3 amino acids: CASSFVPTGAEGEQYF. The CDR3 DNA reads as TGTGCCAGCAGCTTCGTACCGACAGGGGCCGAGGGGGAGCAGTACTTC.

This clone turned up a few times. The V call is TRBV7-9, the J call TRBJ2-1; D tentatively reads TRBD1 or TRBD2 (5 bases each). Germline V gene sequence: CDR1 SEHNR, CDR2 FQNEAQ (reference sequence). This CDR3 is built from 15 residues. V was clipped by 5 bases and J by 5 bases, with 16 bases between them. CDR3 region: CASSPRRRDDNEQFF. The CDR3 DNA follows: TGTGCCAGCAGCCCCCGGCGCAGGGACGACAATGAGCAGTTCTTC. Full variable domain (remainder filled in from reference TRBV7-9 and TRBJ2-1): DTGVSQNPRHKITKRGQNVTFRCDPISEHNRLYWYRQTLGQGPEFLTYFQNEAQLEKSRLLSDRFSAERPKGSFSTLEIQRTEQGDSAMYLCASSPRRRDDNEQFFGPGTRLTVL.

This chain links TRBV5-4 with TRBJ1-1; D ambiguous. V was pared by 6 bases and J by 11 bases, with 17 bases between. The CDR3 runs 12 residues. The V gene's germline CDR1 is SGHNT and CDR2 YYREEE (reference sequence). CDR3 in amino acids: CASNEYGGQAFF. The CDR3 DNA follows: TGTGCCAGCAACGAGTATGGAGGGCAGGCTTTCTTT.

The chain recombines TRBV6-5 with TRBJ2-3; D not certain. Deletions cut 4 bases from V and 2 bases from J, with 10 bases between. The CDR3 runs 14 residues. CDR1 and CDR2 from the germline V gene are MNHEY and SVGAGI. DNA for the CDR3: TGTGCCAGCAGTTCCAATCTCTTCACAGATACGCAGTATTTT. Translating gives CASSSNLFTDTQYF.

The chain carries TRBV4-1 and TRBJ1-2; 7 bases map to TRBD1. CDR1 MGHRA and CDR2 YSYEKL come from the germline V gene. The CDR3 is 15 amino acids. The junction had 7 bases not matched to a gene; V was cut back by 2 bases and J by 4 bases. CDR3 loop: CASSQPLRDSYGYTF. The CDR3 nucleotides read TGCGCCAGCAGCCAACCTCTCCGGGACAGCTATGGCTACACCTTC.

For the CDR3, the DNA is TGTGCCAGCAGCTGGACTAGGGAGACCCAGTACTTC. Its translation is CASSWTRETQYF. This chain joins TRBV5-4 and TRBJ2-5, with 7 bases identical to TRBD2. This CDR3 region has 12 residues. V lost 3 bases, J lost 5 bases, and 1 base stayed unmatched. Germline CDR1 SGHNT, CDR2 YYREEE (reference sequence).

The gene calls are TRBV5-1 and TRBJ1-5, with TRBD1 as a possible D gene (6 bases). This CDR3 is built from 14 residues. Germline V CDR1 and CDR2: SGHRS, YFSETQ. V gave up 0 bases and J gave up 5 bases, with 9 bases separating them. This CDR3 reads CASSLEGVHQPQHF. The DNA of the CDR3 is TGCGCCAGCAGCTTGGAGGGGGTGCATCAGCCCCAGCATTTT. Variable domain in full (rest from reference TRBV5-1 and TRBJ1-5): KAGVTQTPRYLIKTRGQQVTLSCSPISGHRSVSWYQQTPGQGLQFLFEYFSETQRNKGNFPGRFSGRQFSNSRSEMNVSTLELGDSALYLCASSLEGVHQPQHFGDGTRLSIL.

The rearrangement joins TRBV18 to TRBJ1-1; maybe TRBD1 (5 bases). This CDR3 is 13 amino acids long. Trimming left V 2 bases short and J 3 bases short, with 7 bases between. Germline V gives CDR1 KGHSH, CDR2 LQKENI. CDR3 nucleotide sequence: TGTGCCAGCTCACCAATAGGGGACACTGAAGCTTTCTTT. It specifies CASSPIGDTEAFF.

The gene calls are TRBV5-6 and TRBJ1-3; D unresolved. The V end lost 1 base, the J end lost 0 bases, and 2 bases lay between the germline ends. CDR1 and CDR2 from the germline V gene are SGHDT and YYEEEE. The CDR3 length is 13 residues. CDR3 sequence: CASSLNSGNTIYF. CDR3 nucleotide sequence: TGTGCCAGCAGCTTGAACTCTGGAAACACCATATATTTT.

This clone was recorded once. The chain combines TRBV7-9 with TRBJ1-1; the match to TRBD1 covers 8 bases. Germline CDR1 reads SEHNR; CDR2 reads FQNEAQ (reference sequence). CDR3 length: 17 residues. V gave up 5 bases and J gave up 1 base; unmatched junction bases: 12. The CDR3 bases are TGTGCCAGCAGCGGCCCCCGCGACAGGGGAACGAACACTGAAGCTTTCTTT. It is translated as CASSGPRDRGTNTEAFF.

V gene TRBV5-8 combines with J gene TRBJ2-1; D is undetermined. This CDR3 region has 14 residues. Between the trimmed V and J ends, which lost 0 bases and 6 bases, there was a span of 10 bases. CDR1 is SGHTS, CDR2 YDEGEE, per germline. The DNA for the CDR3 is TGTGCCAGCAGCTTGGGGCAGGCCTTCAATGAGCAGTTCTTC. Translation gives CASSLGQAFNEQFF.

The chain employs TRBV10-3 and TRBJ1-2; D is unclear. V lost 5 bases and J lost 2, with 6 bases in between. Germline assignment: CDR1 ENHRY and CDR2 SYGVKD. The CDR3 is 12 amino acids. The CDR3 DNA follows: TGTGCCATCAGTCCACAGAACTATGGCTACACCTTC. As protein: CAISPQNYGYTF.

V usage is TRBV4-3 and J usage is TRBJ2-4, with 11 bases aligning to TRBD2. The germline V gene encodes CDR1 LGHNA and CDR2 YSLEER. The J segment lost 7 bases and the V segment lost 0 bases, leaving 5 bases of the junction unmatched. The CDR3 has 16 residues. CDR3 sequence (DNA): TGCGCCAGCAGCCAAGAGATTAGCGGGGGGGCCAACATTCAGTACTTC. Protein product: CASSQEISGGANIQYF.

This chain links TRBV27 with TRBJ2-7; TRBD1 agrees at 12 bases. J lost 6 bases, V lost 3 bases, and 3 bases had no gene match. Germline V gives CDR1 MNHEY, CDR2 SMNVEV (reference sequence). CDR3 length: 14 amino acids. The CDR3 sequence is CASSLRGQGAEQYF. The CDR3 DNA follows: TGTGCCAGCAGTTTGCGGGGACAGGGGGCCGAGCAGTACTTC.

This clone was observed once. V is TRBV27 and J is TRBJ1-6; weak D call: TRBD1 (5 bases). CDR1 and CDR2 from the germline V gene are MNHEY and SMNVEV (reference sequence). Trimming removed 3 bases from V and 7 bases from J, with 10 bases in between. The CDR3 runs 14 residues. CDR3 sequence: CASSFGTVNSPLHF. In DNA, the CDR3 is TGTGCCAGCAGTTTTGGGACGGTAAATTCACCCCTCCACTTT.